This T cell receptor (beta chain) was obtained from a study of control samples from healthy donors and cancer patients (dated by TCRdb to the early 2020s). This clone has only a few counts. It has no known antigen specificity. No base-level quality is on record; no much larger clone is a single base apart. Trimming accounts for 5 bases at V and 8 bases at J, while the number of junction bases matched to no gene is 13. Measured from the cysteine to the phenylalanine, the CDR3 is 16 residues long. CDR3 DNA is the only sequence kept; it has 48 bases, read in frame from the first base. The germline V gene encodes CDR1 SGHAT and CDR2 FQNNGV. The method behind the library was the immunoSEQ multiplex PCR assay. TCRdb mirrors the immuneACCESS table, restricted to in-frame sequences. Some clones are absent from its copies; in checked studies, under half trace to an unresolved V gene, and the reason for the others is unknown. A total of some 130,000 clones appear in this sample, about 93% of them only once. The ten biggest clones cover about 1.7% of the sample.

The material sequenced was PBMCs. The receptor's source is a man between 50 and 59 years old with head and neck cancer. The V and J segments used are TRBV11-2 and TRBJ2-1; 9 of the junction bases match TRBD2. DNA sequence: TGTGCCAGCAGCCGGGCAAGGCGGGGGGGCTCCCATGAGCAGTTCTTC. It codes for CASSRARRGGSHEQFF.